Given below is one T cell receptor beta chain in context. Its target antigen remains unknown. Per-nucleotide qualities are absent, and no much larger clonotype sits a single base away. The data are from a study of TIL therapy for anti-PD-1-resistant metastatic lung cancer (dated by TCRdb to the early 2020s). With respect to the entire study: Before any PD-1/PD-L1 blockade was given, tumors were harvested, nivolumab was then administered, and patients who progressed went on to receive lymphodepletion, an infusion of expanded TIL, and IL-2. A median non-synonymous tumor mutation burden of approximately 1.4 mutations per megabase was determined across the cohort by whole-exome sequencing. Enrolled patients had a median age of around 49 years (range 38-75) and a median tumor PD-L1 proportion score of less than 7.5%. The cohort was predominantly lung adenocarcinoma, with four EGFR-mutant and two ALK-rearranged tumors, and half of patients were current or former smokers. T cell receptor beta sequencing of tumor and peripheral blood was used to follow clonotypes across the tumor, the expanded TIL product and serial blood samples.

Beyond this particular receptor, the publication reports: The study protocol defined all tumor marker inferences as exploratory. Generalizability was limited because the cohort was highly selected, with more treatment-naive, never-smoker and oncogene-addicted patients included than is typical. The baseline peripheral repertoire was partially replaced by infused TIL clonotypes, which then decayed over months, and no apparent association between persistence and response was found.

This specimen's time point label, interpreted: pre-treatment sample, taken before nivolumab and TIL therapy. Adults with stage 4 NSCLC were enrolled in a dual-center phase I trial from late 2017 to early 2020. Samples were obtained from a single-arm, open-label phase I trial in which tumor-infiltrating lymphocyte therapy with nivolumab was evaluated in advanced non-small cell lung cancer. Mononuclear cells from blood collected in EDTA tubes were isolated on a Ficoll gradient and snap-frozen as pellets, and DNA was then extracted using a Qiagen mini-prep kit. V and J lose 0 bases and 3 bases, and a span of 3 bases separates them. The CDR3 goes from the cysteine to the phenylalanine over 12 residues. The entry retains the CDR3 DNA only, 36 bases that are in frame from base 1. The CDR1 and CDR2 encoded by the germline V gene (reference sequence) are SGHNT and YYREEE. The immunoSEQ v3 hsTCRB kit was used to amplify TCR beta CDR3 regions from genomic DNA through bias-controlled multiplex PCR. An Illumina NextSeq 500 was used to sequence the TCR libraries, reaching roughly 2.2 million read pairs at survey level or roughly 4.5-6 million at deep level. Processing in the source paper ran as follows. Clonality was reported by immunoSEQ Analyzer software, which also assigned V, D and J genes and filtered out non-productive sequences. Repertoires of infused TIL and blood were compared using productive Simpson clonality and the Morisita overlap index of productive TRB rearrangements. Absolute clonotype counts in blood were estimated by multiplying the lymphocyte count by the CD3+ fraction and by the productive frequency of the clone. In TCRdb, the immuneACCESS table is reduced to in-frame sequences with V and J assigned. These tables do not hold every clone; where another copy was compared, an unresolved V gene accounts for under half, and the others remain unexplained. That table is the source of V, J and clone size, and D and trimming were worked out from the DNA. The sample yields fewer than 40,000 clones; about 70% were counted once. About 3% of the sample rests with the top ten.

This TCR came from a woman aged 30 to 85 with non-small cell lung cancer. Here the sequenced sample was blood, taken at baseline. The rearranged chain carries TRBV5-4 and TRBJ1-1; the D gene identity is not certain. CDR3 sequence: CASSLGHTEAFF. The bases are TGTGCCAGCAGCTTGGGACACACTGAAGCTTTCTTT. Reference TRBV5-4 and TRBJ1-1 proteins supply the regions before and after the CDR3; the full variable domain is: ETGVTQSPTHLIKTRGQQVTLRCSSQSGHNTVSWYQQALGQGPQFIFQYYREEENGRGNFPPRFSGLQFPNYSSELNVNALELDDSALYLCASSLGHTEAFFGQGTRLTVV.